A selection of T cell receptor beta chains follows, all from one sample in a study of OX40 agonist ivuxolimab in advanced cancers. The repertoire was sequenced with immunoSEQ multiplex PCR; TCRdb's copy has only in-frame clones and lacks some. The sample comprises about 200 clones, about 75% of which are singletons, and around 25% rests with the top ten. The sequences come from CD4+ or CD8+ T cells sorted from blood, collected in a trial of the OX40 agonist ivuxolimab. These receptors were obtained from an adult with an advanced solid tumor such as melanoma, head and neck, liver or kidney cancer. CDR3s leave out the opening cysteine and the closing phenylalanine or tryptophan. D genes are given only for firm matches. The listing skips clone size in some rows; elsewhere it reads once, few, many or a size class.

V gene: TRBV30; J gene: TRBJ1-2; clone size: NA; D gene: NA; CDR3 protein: AWSVRLAYGYT
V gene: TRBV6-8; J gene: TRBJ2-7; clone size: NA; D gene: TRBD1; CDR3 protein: ASSHAGQANYEQY
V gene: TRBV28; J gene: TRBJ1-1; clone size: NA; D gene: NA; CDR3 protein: ASRFNEGSEAF
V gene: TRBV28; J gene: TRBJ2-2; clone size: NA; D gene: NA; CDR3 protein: ASSLWLNTGELF
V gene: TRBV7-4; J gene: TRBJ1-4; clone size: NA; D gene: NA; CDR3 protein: ASSFSTGTNEKLF
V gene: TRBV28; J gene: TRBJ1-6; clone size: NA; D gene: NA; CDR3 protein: ASSSLGEPLH
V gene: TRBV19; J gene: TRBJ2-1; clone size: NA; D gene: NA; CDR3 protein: ASSMGSQGNEQF
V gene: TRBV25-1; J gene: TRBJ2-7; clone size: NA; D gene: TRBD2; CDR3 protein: ASRTSGSYEQY
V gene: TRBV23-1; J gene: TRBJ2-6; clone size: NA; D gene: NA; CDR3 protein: ASSLDKKTGANVLT
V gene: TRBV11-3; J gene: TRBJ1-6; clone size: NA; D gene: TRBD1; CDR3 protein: ASSQLQGDSPLH
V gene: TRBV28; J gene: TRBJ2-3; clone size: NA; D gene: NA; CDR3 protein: ASRLLTGSPSTDTQY
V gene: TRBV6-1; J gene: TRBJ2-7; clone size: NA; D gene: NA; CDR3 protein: ASSEAPAYEQY
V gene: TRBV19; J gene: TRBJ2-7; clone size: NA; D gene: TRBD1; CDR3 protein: ASSPGQGVEQY
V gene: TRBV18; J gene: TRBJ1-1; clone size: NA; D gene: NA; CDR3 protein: ASSPGMNTEAF
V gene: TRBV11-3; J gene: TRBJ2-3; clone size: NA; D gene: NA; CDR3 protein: ASSPRGALTGDTQY
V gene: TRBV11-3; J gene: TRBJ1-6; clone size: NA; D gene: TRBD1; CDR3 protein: ASSETGGRNSPLH
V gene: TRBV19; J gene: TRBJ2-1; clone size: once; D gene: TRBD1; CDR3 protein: ASSKGQGANEQF
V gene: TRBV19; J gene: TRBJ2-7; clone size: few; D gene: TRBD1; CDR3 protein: ASTVGQGAYEQY
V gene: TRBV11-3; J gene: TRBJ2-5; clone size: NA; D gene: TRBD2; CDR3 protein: ASSSRTSGGETQY
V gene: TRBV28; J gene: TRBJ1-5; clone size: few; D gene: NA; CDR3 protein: ASRLDNFGSNQPQH
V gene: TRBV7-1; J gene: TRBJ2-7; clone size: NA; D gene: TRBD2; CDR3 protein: ASSLFLTSGSYEQY
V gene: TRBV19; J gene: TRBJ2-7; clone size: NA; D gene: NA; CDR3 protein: ASTAGGDEQY
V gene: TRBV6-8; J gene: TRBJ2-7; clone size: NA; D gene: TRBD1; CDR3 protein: ASSLSGQGAYEQY
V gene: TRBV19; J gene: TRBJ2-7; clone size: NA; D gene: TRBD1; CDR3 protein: ASSMFRDRGYEQY
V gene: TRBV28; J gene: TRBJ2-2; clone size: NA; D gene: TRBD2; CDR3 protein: ASSLLAGGSNTGELF